This TCR beta chain was identified during a study of early T cells in non-severe SARS-CoV-2 infection. Study summary: Unpaired chains resulted from sequencing bulk RNA of unsorted whole blood.

Findings and caveats of the study: CD4 and private specificities were missed by VDJdb matching, which favored anti-spike CD8 responses.

About this clonotype itself: Antigen specificity is unknown.

Individual cDNA molecules received unique molecular identifiers during library preparation. TCRdb processed the 5' RACE reads anew with MiXCR; each CDR3 protein has one entry. The data show about 69,000 distinct CDR3 sequences, 8.5% to 10% seen once. This CDR3 contains 17 residues. In germline, CDR1 is MDHEN, CDR2 SYDVKM. V was pared by 2 bases and J by 1 base, with 15 bases between. The rearrangement uses TRBV28 and TRBJ2-1; no reliable D call. Sequencing was carried out using whole blood. This clonotype originated in an adult who was a healthcare worker with PCR-confirmed SARS-CoV-2 infection or an uninfected control (not recorded which). The CDR3 protein is CASSLGRTAMSYNEQFF. The CDR3 DNA reads TGTGCCAGCAGTTTAGGTCGGACGGCGATGTCCTACAATGAGCAGTTCTTC.